The 26 T cell receptor beta chains below come from one sample, sequenced in a study of vaccination and CD4 T cells after COVID-19. With the Oncomine TCR Beta short-read assay, DNA from cultured CD4+ T cells was sequenced. TCRdb processed the PCR reads anew with MiXCR; each CDR3 protein has one entry. The sample carries 12,000 or so distinct CDR3 sequences, 53% recorded once. These TCRs are of unknown antigen specificity. Specified treatment: approximately 9-day PBMC culture with coronavirus spike peptide pools or control peptides (ViraFEST assay). Sequencing was performed on CD4+ T cells from blood, cultured in vitro. The receptor source for this set is a human donor who had recovered from COVID-19.

This clonotype came up a few times. This sequence joins TRBV7-8 and TRBJ1-2; D is unresolved. The CDR3 totals 15 residues. Germline V gene sequence: CDR1 SGHVS, CDR2 FQNEAQ. V was clipped by 0 bases and J by 4 bases, with 12 bases between them. In DNA form, the CDR3 reads TGTGCCAGCAGCTTAGCTTGGCAGGTTGCCTATGGCTACACCTTC. It specifies CASSLAWQVAYGYTF.

The chain recombines TRBV2 with TRBJ1-3; the D gene is possibly TRBD1 (6 bases). V lost 8 bases, J lost 2 bases, and 16 bases lay in between. Germline V lookup: CDR1 SNHLY, CDR2 FYNNEI. This CDR3 spans 15 amino acids. The CDR3 here is CASASQGTAGNTIYF. CDR3 DNA: TGTGCCAGCGCCTCCCAGGGGACGGCTGGAAACACCATATATTTT.

This chain connects TRBV6-5 to TRBJ2-1; D is undetermined. The CDR3 totals 16 residues. Germline CDR1 is MNHEY and CDR2 is SVGAGI. The V end was cut by 0 bases, the J end by 0 bases, with 9 bases between. The CDR3 DNA follows: TGTGCCAGCAGTTACTCGAGAGGCCTCTCCTACAATGAGCAGTTCTTC. Translation gives CASSYSRGLSYNEQFF.

V and J are TRBV19 and TRBJ2-1; 10 nucleotides agree with TRBD2. This CDR3 is 16 amino acids long. Trimming took 1 base from V and 2 from J; bases not matched to a gene: 2. Germline loops: CDR1 LNHDA, CDR2 SQIVND (reference sequence). In DNA form, the CDR3 reads TGTGCCAGTAGTATAGTTAGCGGGAGGCCCTACAATGAGCAGTTCTTC. Protein: CASSIVSGRPYNEQFF.

There are a few counts of this clonotype. The chain links TRBV7-9 to TRBJ2-5, with TRBD2 matching over 10 bases. In germline, CDR1 is SEHNR, CDR2 FQNEAQ (reference sequence). V was pared by 1 base and J by 5 bases, with 10 bases of the junction left unmatched. The CDR3 has 17 amino acids. In nucleotides, the CDR3 is TGTGCCAGCAGCTTAGGCCTAGCGGGAGTGAGTGGCGAGACCCAGTACTTC. It is translated as CASSLGLAGVSGETQYF.

In its sample, this clonotype was seen once. The rearrangement joins TRBV2 to TRBJ1-1; D gene ambiguous. The CDR3 has 11 residues. Trimming pared 2 bases from V and 6 bases from J, leaving 4 bases between. Germline V gene lookup returns CDR1 SNHLY and CDR2 FYNNEI. The chain's CDR3 is CASSERAEAFF. The CDR3 region has the DNA TGTGCCAGCAGTGAAAGGGCTGAAGCTTTCTTT.

This clonotype occurred once. V and J are TRBV7-2 and TRBJ2-2; 8 bases agree with TRBD1. The CDR3 is made up of 15 amino acids. CDR1 SGHTA and CDR2 FQGNSA come from the germline V gene. J lost 4 bases, V lost 3 bases, and 4 bases had no gene match. The CDR3 nucleotides read TGTGCCAGCAGCTTTGGACAGGGTAGCACCGGGGAGCTGTTTTTT. It yields the protein CASSFGQGSTGELFF.

The J gene is TRBJ2-1, the V gene TRBV6-1; 11 positions agree with TRBD2. Losses at the gene ends were 6 bases for V and 4 bases for J; bases not matched to a gene: 5. CDR3 length equals 15 residues. Germline V lookup: CDR1 MNHNS, CDR2 SASEGT. The chain's CDR3 is CASRSTSGAYNEQFF. The CDR3 coding sequence is TGTGCCAGCAGGTCGACTAGCGGGGCGTACAATGAGCAGTTCTTC.

CDR3 sequence reads: CASRRMSETQYF. The DNA for the CDR3 is TGTGCCAGCAGGAGGATGAGTGAGACCCAGTACTTC. V is TRBV25-1 and J is TRBJ2-5, with D hard to call. Trimming stripped 6 bases from V and 5 bases from J, with 10 bases between. The CDR3 is 12 amino acids. Germline V gene sequence: CDR1 MGHDK, CDR2 SYGVNS.

This rearrangement joins TRBV6-5 to TRBJ1-1, with D uncertain. Trimming took off 4 bases at V and 7 bases at J, with 10 bases between the two ends. The length of the CDR3 is 12 residues. Germline loops: CDR1 MNHEY, CDR2 SVGAGI. The CDR3 sequence is CASSWGWSEAFF. The CDR3 coding sequence is TGTGCCAGCAGTTGGGGTTGGAGTGAAGCTTTCTTT.

The CDR3 region has the DNA TGTGCCAGCAGTCCCACGAGAAAGGGCTATGGCTACACCTTC. It translates to CASSPTRKGYGYTF. The chain is built from TRBV28 and TRBJ1-2, with D uncertain. The V end was cut by 5 bases, the J end by 4 bases, with 14 bases between. This CDR3 is 14 amino acids long. Germline CDR1 is MDHEN and CDR2 is SYDVKM.

Only a few counts were recorded for this clonotype. This chain connects TRBV20-1 to TRBJ1-3, with D possibly being TRBD1 (6 bases). Germline CDR1 reads DFQATT; CDR2 reads SNEGSKA (reference sequence). Between the trimmed V and J ends, which lost 5 bases and 6 bases, there was a span of 11 bases. The CDR3 spans 12 residues. The CDR3 region has the DNA TGCAGTGCTCGGACAGCTTTAAACACCATATATTTT. Its protein is CSARTALNTIYF.

V is TRBV11-2 and J is TRBJ1-1; D not certain. From germline, CDR1 is SGHAT and CDR2 FQNNGV. V was pared by 7 bases and J by 2 bases, with 17 bases between. CDR3 length equals 15 residues. CDR3 residues: CASNLERGLNTEAFF. The CDR3 DNA is TGTGCCAGCAACCTCGAAAGAGGGCTCAACACTGAAGCTTTCTTT.

This chain uses TRBV15 with TRBJ1-3; D is perhaps TRBD1 (5 bases). Germline V gene data show CDR1 as LNHNV and CDR2 as YYDKDF (reference sequence). The CDR3 has 15 amino acids. Trimming took 1 base from V and 1 from J, leaving 8 bases between them. The CDR3 bases are TGTGCCACCAGCAGAGGTCCAGGGTCTGGAAACACCATATATTTT. Its protein product is CATSRGPGSGNTIYF. Full variable domain (missing parts from reference TRBV15 and TRBJ1-3): DAMVIQNPRYQVTQFGKPVTLSCSQTLNHNVMYWYQQKSSQAPKLLFHYYDKDFNNEADTPDNFQSRRPNTSFCFLDIRSPGLGDTAMYLCATSRGPGSGNTIYFGEGSWLTVV.

The CDR3 nucleotides are TGTGCCAGCTCACATTCGGGATTCGGACAGGGCGGGAATCAGCCCCAGCATTTT. It yields the protein CASSHSGFGQGGNQPQHF. The rearrangement uses TRBV6-2 or TRBV6-3 and TRBJ1-5, with TRBD1 matching 8 bases. CDR1 and CDR2 from the germline V gene are MNHEY and SVGEGT. V lost 8 bases to trimming and J lost 4 bases; unmatched junction nucleotides: 19. This CDR3 comprises 18 residues.

In its sample, this clonotype is medium-sized (0.01 to 0.1%). The rearrangement joins TRBV10-3 to TRBJ2-3; D could derive from TRBD1 or TRBD2 (6 bases each). CDR1 and CDR2 from the germline V gene are ENHRY and SYGVKD. Trimming took off 7 bases at V and 5 bases at J, with 13 bases between the two ends. This CDR3 contains 13 residues. CDR3: CAINGGSEDTQYF. DNA of the CDR3: TGTGCCATCAACGGGGGCTCTGAAGATACGCAGTATTTT.

This chain links TRBV7-8 with TRBJ2-5, with D possibly being TRBD2 (6 bases). Germline loops: CDR1 SGHVS, CDR2 FQNEAQ. The CDR3 extends over 13 amino acids. The V end was cut by 8 bases, the J end by 4 bases, with 14 bases between. The CDR3 protein is CASSVGGLETQYF. CDR3 bases: TGTGCCAGCTCTGTCGGGGGTCTAGAGACCCAGTACTTC.

The chain has TRBV27 and TRBJ2-1; no definite D call. From germline, CDR1 is MNHEY and CDR2 SMNVEV (reference sequence). CDR3 length: 17 amino acids. V gave up 4 bases and J gave up 7 bases, with 23 bases separating them. CDR3 DNA sequence: TGTGCCAGCAGTTCATCTCTTAGCTACCCGACGAGGAATGAGCAGTTCTTC. Translated, it gives CASSSSLSYPTRNEQFF.

This clonotype was detected only a few times. V usage is TRBV6-1 and J usage is TRBJ2-7; 7 bases are shared with TRBD1. The CDR3 is 16 amino acids. Per germline, CDR1 MNHNS and CDR2 SASEGT. Germline trimming cut 5 bases from V and 3 bases from J; bases unmatched to any gene: 13. CDR3: CASSPNDRAQGYEQYF. DNA of the CDR3: TGTGCCAGCAGTCCAAATGACAGGGCCCAGGGCTACGAGCAGTACTTC.

This chain connects TRBV29-1 to TRBJ1-2; D remains unclear. The length of the CDR3 is 16 residues. Trimming removed 2 bases from V and 3 bases from J, with 19 bases in between. CDR1 is SQVTM and CDR2 is ANQGSEA in the germline V gene. The CDR3 nucleotides are TGCAGCGTTGAACGCATCCCATCTCGGACGGACTATGGCTACACCTTC. It specifies CSVERIPSRTDYGYTF.

This clonotype is categorized as large. This chain links TRBV7-2 with TRBJ1-1; D remains unclear. This CDR3 has 14 residues. Trimming took 1 base from V and 4 from J, leaving 10 bases between them. The germline V gene has CDR1 SGHTA and CDR2 FQGNSA. CDR3 region: CASSLDGRGTEAFF. The CDR3 DNA sequence: TGTGCCAGCAGCTTAGATGGTCGGGGCACTGAAGCTTTCTTT.

The chain carries TRBV28 and TRBJ1-1; D unclear. This CDR3 is built from 12 residues. Trimming shortened V by 2 bases and J by 3 bases, and 4 bases separated the two germline ends. CDR1 and CDR2 from the germline V gene are MDHEN and SYDVKM. This CDR3 reads CASSLLDTEAFF. DNA for the CDR3: TGTGCCAGCAGTTTACTAGACACTGAAGCTTTCTTT.

The genes are TRBV30 and TRBJ2-2; D call uncertain. The CDR3 contains 13 residues. V lost 0 bases to trimming and J lost 6 bases, with 8 bases between them. CDR1 and CDR2 (germline): GTSNPN, SVGIG (reference sequence). CDR3 DNA sequence: TGTGCCTGGAGTGTGGTCTTCCCCGGGGAGCTGTTTTTT. Translated, it gives CAWSVVFPGELFF.

The chain combines TRBV24-1 with TRBJ2-3, with TRBD2 matching 13 bases. From germline, CDR1 is KGHDR and CDR2 SFDVKD. The CDR3 runs to 16 residues. Trimming took 3 bases from V and 3 from J; bases not matched to a gene: 2. The CDR3 coding sequence is TGTGCCACCAGTGATACGACTAGCGGGGGGACAGATACGCAGTATTTT. It specifies CATSDTTSGGTDTQYF.

This chain uses TRBV5-8 with TRBJ2-1; D is undetermined. Germline V gene sequence: CDR1 SGHTS, CDR2 YDEGEE. This CDR3 is built from 14 residues. V was cut by 2 bases and J by 7 bases, with 13 bases left in between. CDR3 loop: CASSFPPAPNEQFF. The CDR3 nucleotides read TGTGCCAGCAGCTTCCCGCCGGCTCCGAATGAGCAGTTCTTC.

This clonotype appeared a few times. The junction shows a germline mismatch at one end, possibly a read error. The gene calls are TRBV7-7 and TRBJ2-1; D gene ambiguous. Looked up from germline, CDR1 is SSHAT and CDR2 is FNYEAQ (reference sequence). The CDR3 totals 13 residues. CDR3 sequence reads: CASSLGRYDEQFF. The DNA for the CDR3 is TGTGCTAGCAGCTTAGGGCGGTATGATGAGCAGTTCTTC.